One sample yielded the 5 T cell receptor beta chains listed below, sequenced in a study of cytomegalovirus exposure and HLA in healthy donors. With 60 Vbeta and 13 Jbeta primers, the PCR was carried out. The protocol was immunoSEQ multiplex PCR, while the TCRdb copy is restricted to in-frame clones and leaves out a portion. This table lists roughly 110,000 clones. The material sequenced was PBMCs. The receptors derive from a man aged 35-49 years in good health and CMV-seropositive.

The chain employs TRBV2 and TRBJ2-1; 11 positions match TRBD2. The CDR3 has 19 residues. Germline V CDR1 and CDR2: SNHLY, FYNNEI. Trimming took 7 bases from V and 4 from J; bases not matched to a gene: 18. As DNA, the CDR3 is TGTGCCAGCACCTATCGTAGCTTGGGGTTAGCGGGAGGGTACAATGAGCAGTTCTTC. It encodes CASTYRSLGLAGGYNEQFF.

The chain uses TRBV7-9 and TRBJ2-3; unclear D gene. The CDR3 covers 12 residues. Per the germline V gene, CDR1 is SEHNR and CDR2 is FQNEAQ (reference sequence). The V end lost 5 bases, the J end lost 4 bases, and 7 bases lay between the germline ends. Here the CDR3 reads CASSREADTQYF. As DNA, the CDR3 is TGTGCCAGCAGCCGCGAGGCAGATACGCAGTATTTT.

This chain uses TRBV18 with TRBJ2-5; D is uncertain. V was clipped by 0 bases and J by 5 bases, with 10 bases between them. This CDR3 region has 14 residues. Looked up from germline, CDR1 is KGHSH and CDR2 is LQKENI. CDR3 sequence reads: CASSPPVSLETQYF. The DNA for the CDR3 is TGTGCCAGCTCACCACCGGTTAGCTTGGAGACCCAGTACTTC. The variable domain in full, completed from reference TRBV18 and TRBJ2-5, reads NAGVMQNPRHLVRRRGQEARLRCSPMKGHSHVYWYRQLPEEGLKFMVYLQKENIIDESGMPKERFSAEFPKEGPSILRIQQVVRGDSAAYFCASSPPVSLETQYFGPGTRLLVL.

The CDR3 DNA sequence: TGTGCCATCAGCACCGGGGGACCTTCTAGCGCCAATGAGCAGTTCTTC. Amino acids: CAISTGGPSSANEQFF. The rearrangement links TRBV10-3 to TRBJ2-1, with TRBD2 as a possible D gene (6 bases). Germline V gives CDR1 ENHRY, CDR2 SYGVKD. The V and J ends lost 6 bases and 6 bases respectively, with 21 bases between them. There are 16 residues in the CDR3.

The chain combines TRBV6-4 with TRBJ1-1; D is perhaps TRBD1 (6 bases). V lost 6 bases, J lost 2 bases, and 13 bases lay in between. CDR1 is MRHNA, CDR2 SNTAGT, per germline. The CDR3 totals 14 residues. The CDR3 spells CASRPGQTNTEAFF. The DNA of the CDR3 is TGTGCCAGCAGACCTGGACAGACAAACACTGAAGCTTTCTTT.